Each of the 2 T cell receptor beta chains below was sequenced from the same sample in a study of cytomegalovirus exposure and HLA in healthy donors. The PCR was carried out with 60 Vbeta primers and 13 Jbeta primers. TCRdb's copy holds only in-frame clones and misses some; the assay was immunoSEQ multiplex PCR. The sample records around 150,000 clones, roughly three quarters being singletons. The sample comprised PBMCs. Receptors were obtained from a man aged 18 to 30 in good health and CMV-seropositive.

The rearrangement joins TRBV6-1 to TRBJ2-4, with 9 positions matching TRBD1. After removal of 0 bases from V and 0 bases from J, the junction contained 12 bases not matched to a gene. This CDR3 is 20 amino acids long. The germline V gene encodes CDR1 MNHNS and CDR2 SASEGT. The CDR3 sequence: CASSEAGKQGALLAKNIQYF. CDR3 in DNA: TGTGCCAGCAGTGAAGCGGGGAAACAGGGGGCCCTATTAGCCAAAAACATTCAGTACTTC.

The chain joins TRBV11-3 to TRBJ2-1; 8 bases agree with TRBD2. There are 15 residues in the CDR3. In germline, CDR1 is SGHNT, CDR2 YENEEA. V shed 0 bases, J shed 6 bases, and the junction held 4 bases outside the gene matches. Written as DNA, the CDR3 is TGTGCCAGCAGCTTAGATAGCGGGATGCCCAATGAGCAGTTCTTC. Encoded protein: CASSLDSGMPNEQFF.